This TCR beta chain is drawn from a study of T-cell memory formation after mild COVID-19. About the study: The TCR clusters were mostly specific to one donor. Points from the study as a whole: Contracting CD4+ clones lay largely in CM and EM, with CD8+ ones residing in EMRA.

About this clonotype itself: Its matching antigen is unknown.

TCRdb used MiXCR to reprocess the 5' RACE reads, holding one entry per CDR3 protein. The sample contains 200,000 to 300,000 distinct CDR3 sequences, approximately 10% of which appear only once. The CDR3 runs 16 residues. From germline, CDR1 is SGHRS and CDR2 YFSETQ. V gave up 2 bases and J gave up 2 bases; unmatched junction bases: 5. The sequenced material came from PBMCs or a T cell subset sorted from them (not recorded which). The clonotype was recovered from a man younger than 30 who had mild COVID-19 (a few samples of this study predate the infection). Cell type and time point are not known. The rearrangement joins TRBV5-1 to TRBJ2-2, with 8 bases matching TRBD1. CDR3 region: CASSFQGALNTGELFF. In DNA form, the CDR3 reads TGCGCCAGCAGCTTCCAGGGGGCCCTTAACACCGGGGAGCTGTTTTTT.